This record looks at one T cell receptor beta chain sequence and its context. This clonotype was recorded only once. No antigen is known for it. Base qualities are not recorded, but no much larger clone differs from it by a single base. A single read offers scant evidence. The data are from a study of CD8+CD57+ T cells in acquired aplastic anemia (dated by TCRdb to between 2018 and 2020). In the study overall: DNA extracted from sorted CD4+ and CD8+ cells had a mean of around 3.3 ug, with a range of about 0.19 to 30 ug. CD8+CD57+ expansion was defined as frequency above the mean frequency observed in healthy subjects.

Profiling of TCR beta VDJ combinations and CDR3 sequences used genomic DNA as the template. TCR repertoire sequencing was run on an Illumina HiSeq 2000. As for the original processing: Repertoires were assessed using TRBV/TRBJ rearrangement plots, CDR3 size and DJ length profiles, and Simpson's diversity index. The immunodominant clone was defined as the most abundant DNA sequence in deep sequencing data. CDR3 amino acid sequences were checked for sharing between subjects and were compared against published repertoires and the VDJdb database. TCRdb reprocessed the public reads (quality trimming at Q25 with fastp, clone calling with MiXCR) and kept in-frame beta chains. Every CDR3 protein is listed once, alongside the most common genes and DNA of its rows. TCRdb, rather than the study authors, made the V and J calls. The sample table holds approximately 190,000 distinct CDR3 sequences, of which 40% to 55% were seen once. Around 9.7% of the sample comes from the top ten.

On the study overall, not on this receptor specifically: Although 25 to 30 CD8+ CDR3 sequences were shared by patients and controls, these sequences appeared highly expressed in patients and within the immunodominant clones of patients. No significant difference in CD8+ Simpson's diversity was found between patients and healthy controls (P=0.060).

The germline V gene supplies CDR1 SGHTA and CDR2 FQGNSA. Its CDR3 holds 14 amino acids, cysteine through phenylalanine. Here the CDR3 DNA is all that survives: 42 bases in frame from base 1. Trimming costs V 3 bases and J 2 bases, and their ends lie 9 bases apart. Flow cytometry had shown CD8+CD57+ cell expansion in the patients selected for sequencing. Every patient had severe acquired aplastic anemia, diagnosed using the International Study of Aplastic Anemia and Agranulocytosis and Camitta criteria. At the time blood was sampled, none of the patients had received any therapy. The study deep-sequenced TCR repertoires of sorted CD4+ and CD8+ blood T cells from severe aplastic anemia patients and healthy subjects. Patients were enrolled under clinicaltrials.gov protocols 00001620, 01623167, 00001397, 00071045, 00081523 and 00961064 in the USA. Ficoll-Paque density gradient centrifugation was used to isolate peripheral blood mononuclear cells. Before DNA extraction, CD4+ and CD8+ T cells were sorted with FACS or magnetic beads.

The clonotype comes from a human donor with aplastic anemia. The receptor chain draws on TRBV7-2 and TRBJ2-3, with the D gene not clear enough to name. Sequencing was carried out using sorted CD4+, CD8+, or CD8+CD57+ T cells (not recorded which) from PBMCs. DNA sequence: TGTGCCAGCAGCTTCGTAAGGTACACAGATACGCAGTATTTT. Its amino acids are CASSFVRYTDTQYF.